The clone carrying this T cell receptor (beta chain) was observed a few times. The antigen remains undetermined. This entry comes from a study of blood T cells in healthy people across ages. The study drew donors from healthy Caucasian individuals in Russia aged roughly 6 to 90. There are 15 residues in the CDR3. The germline CDR1 and CDR2 sequences are MDHEN and SYDVKM. V lost 6 bases, J lost 2 bases, and 14 bases lay in between. Study results and caveats: Naive and antigen-experienced cells were not separated, limiting conclusive comparison.

The second PCR ran roughly 7 to 12 cycles with a sample-barcoded 5' primer and J-beta primers. MiXCR, applied by TCRdb to the 5' RACE reads, yields one record per CDR3 protein. The table has roughly 700,000 distinct CDR3 sequences, approximately 31% seen once. This receptor was taken from a woman older than 75 in good health. This chain joins TRBV28 and TRBJ2-4, with D possibly being TRBD1 (5 bases). Sequencing input: blood. The DNA of the CDR3 is TGTGCCAGCAGGGGGCAGGGCACTACCAAAAACATTCAGTACTTC. Translation: CASRGQGTTKNIQYF.